The next 6 T cell receptor beta chains were all read from a single sample in a study of shared clonotypes between healthy human individuals. Naive CD8 isolation took CD45RO-negative cells positively selected for CCR7 and excluded terminally differentiated effector memory CD45RA+ cells. Repertoires were generated with immunoSEQ multiplex PCR, while TCRdb's copy carries only in-frame clones and drops some. Among hundreds of thousands of clones listed, around 95% were seen once. Sequencing was done on a sample of naive CD8+ T cells sorted from blood. Receptor source: a woman younger than 45 in good health.

The chain joins TRBV27 to TRBJ2-7; TRBD1 aligns across 9 bases. V lost 2 bases to trimming and J lost 5 bases; unmatched junction nucleotides: 10. There are 16 residues in the CDR3. CDR1 is MNHEY, CDR2 SMNVEV, per germline (reference sequence). In nucleotides, the CDR3 is TGTGCCAGCAGTTTAGCCCCCGGGACAGGGAGGCACGAGCAGTACTTC. Its protein product is CASSLAPGTGRHEQYF.

V and J are TRBV4-1 and TRBJ1-4; 7 bases align to TRBD1. The germline gives CDR1 MGHRA, CDR2 YSYEKL. J gave up 7 bases and V 1 base, and 9 bases lay outside the gene matches. The CDR3 totals 16 residues. The CDR3 loop is CASSQVGGTVLEKLFF. The CDR3 DNA follows: TGCGCCAGCAGCCAAGTGGGGGGGACAGTCCTTGAAAAACTGTTTTTT.

Regarding this clone: Other DNA sequences in the sample encode the same CDR3. The V and J genes are TRBV9 and TRBJ2-7; 8 bases map to TRBD2. CDR1 is SGDLS, CDR2 YYNGEE, per germline. Unmatched junction bases numbered 6, after V lost 0 bases and J lost 4 bases. The CDR3 is made up of 15 amino acids. CDR3 protein: CASSVAGGPVYEQYF. The CDR3 DNA is TGTGCCAGCAGCGTAGCGGGAGGGCCGGTGTACGAGCAGTACTTC.

This chain connects TRBV28 to TRBJ2-7, with 8 bases lining up with TRBD1. Trimming removed 5 bases from V and 5 bases from J; junction bases left unmatched: 5. Germline values: CDR1 MDHEN, CDR2 SYDVKM. CDR3 length: 13 amino acids. The CDR3 coding sequence is TGTGCCAGCAGTCCGGGACAGGACCACGAGCAGTACTTC. Translation gives CASSPGQDHEQYF.

This rearrangement joins TRBV6-5 to TRBJ2-5, with a tentative D call TRBD2 (6 bases). V was shortened by 4 bases and J by 3 bases, with 12 bases between the two germline ends. The CDR3 contains 14 residues. Germline V gene data show CDR1 as MNHEY and CDR2 as SVGAGI. The CDR3 DNA reads TGTGCCAGCAGTTCACCGGGACTGAAAGAGACCCAGTACTTC. Protein: CASSSPGLKETQYF.

V usage is TRBV7-2 and J usage is TRBJ2-7; a weak D match, TRBD1 (6 bases). Germline CDR1 and CDR2: SGHTA and FQGNSA. This CDR3 is built from 14 residues. The V and J ends lost 4 bases and 3 bases respectively, with 13 bases between them. The CDR3 sequence: CASSSPGHSYEQYF. The CDR3 region has the DNA TGTGCCAGCAGCTCTCCGGGACATAGCTACGAGCAGTACTTC.